Shown below are 31 T cell receptor beta chains from a single sample sequenced in a study of OX40 agonist ivuxolimab in advanced cancers. TCRdb keeps only in-frame clones here, not all; method: immunoSEQ multiplex PCR. Of around 65,000 clones listed, 87% are singletons. The input for sequencing was CD4+ or CD8+ T cells sorted from blood, taken in a trial of the OX40 agonist ivuxolimab. These receptors were obtained from an adult with an advanced solid tumor such as melanoma, head and neck, liver or kidney cancer.

The chain combines TRBV19 with TRBJ1-1; possibly TRBD1 for D (6 bases). Trimming cost V 2 bases and J 7 bases, with 14 bases left between them. The V gene's germline CDR1 is LNHDA and CDR2 SQIVND (reference sequence). The CDR3 has 14 amino acids. This chain's CDR3 is CASSIYAGASEAFF. CDR3 nucleotides: TGTGCCAGTAGTATATACGCGGGGGCGAGTGAAGCTTTCTTT.

The rearrangement uses TRBV10-3 and TRBJ1-1; 8 bases line up with TRBD1. V was clipped by 6 bases and J by 5 bases; unmatched bases: 11. CDR1 ENHRY and CDR2 SYGVKD come from the germline V gene. The CDR3 runs to 15 residues. CDR3 region: CAIRGQAGGETEAFF. The CDR3 coding sequence is TGTGCCATCAGGGGACAGGCGGGAGGGGAAACTGAAGCTTTCTTT.

CDR3 sequence reads: CASTRGLDTDTQYF. CDR3 nucleotides: TGTGCCAGTACAAGGGGGCTCGACACAGATACGCAGTATTTT. The J gene is TRBJ2-3, the V gene TRBV4-2; 7 bases line up with TRBD1. V was clipped by 9 bases and J by 2 bases; unmatched bases: 8. This CDR3 has 14 amino acids. Per the germline V gene, CDR1 is LGHNA and CDR2 is YNFKEQ.

The rearrangement uses TRBV6-6 and TRBJ2-2; tentatively, D is TRBD1 (6 bases). The V end was cut by 6 bases, the J end by 2 bases, with 16 bases between. Germline V gives CDR1 MNHNY, CDR2 SVGAGI (reference sequence). CDR3 length: 16 residues. The chain's CDR3 is CASSGTPKINTGELFF. CDR3 coding DNA: TGTGCCAGCAGCGGGACACCGAAAATAAACACCGGGGAGCTGTTTTTT.

In its sample, this clone was seen a few times. The CDR3 is CAIFVRGSNYGYTF. The CDR3 DNA follows: TGTGCCATCTTTGTCAGGGGGTCCAACTATGGCTACACCTTC. The rearrangement links TRBV10-3 to TRBJ1-2; 7 bases match TRBD1. The CDR3 is 14 amino acids. The V gene end was trimmed by 8 bases and the J gene end by 2 bases; junction bases not matched to a gene: 8. Germline V gives CDR1 ENHRY, CDR2 SYGVKD.

The chain is built from TRBV5-6 and TRBJ2-2; D is ambiguous. V was cut by 2 bases and J by 5 bases, with 19 bases left in between. Germline assignment: CDR1 SGHDT and CDR2 YYEEEE. The CDR3 has 17 residues. CDR3 bases: TGTGCCAGCAGCTTATCCCCACGTGCGTCCTTTACCGGGGAGCTGTTTTTT. It is translated as CASSLSPRASFTGELFF.

The chain combines TRBV5-1 with TRBJ1-1, with D possibly matching TRBD1 (5 bases). V was cut by 4 bases and J by 3 bases, with 16 bases left in between. The germline gives CDR1 SGHRS, CDR2 YFSETQ. This CDR3 region has 15 residues. The CDR3 nucleotides are TGCGCCAGCAGCATAGGACGGGGCATCGACACTGAAGCTTTCTTT. Protein: CASSIGRGIDTEAFF.

The chain joins TRBV4-2 to TRBJ1-5; TRBD1 is a possible D gene (5 bases). The CDR3 consists of 13 residues. Trimming shortened V by 2 bases and J by 4 bases, and 6 bases separated the two germline ends. From germline, CDR1 is LGHNA and CDR2 YNFKEQ. The CDR3, as DNA: TGTGCCAGCAGCCAACAGGGTAATCAGCCCCAGCATTTT. Its translation: CASSQQGNQPQHF.

CDR3 loop: CASSSAGQSSYEQYF. CDR3 sequence (DNA): TGTGCCAGCAGCTCCGCGGGACAGAGCTCCTACGAGCAGTACTTC. This chain uses TRBV21-1 with TRBJ2-7; the D call in the table, TRBD1, was not verified against the DNA. TRBV21-1 is reported as a pseudogene. This CDR3 spans 15 amino acids.

This clone was seen a handful of times. The chain uses TRBV4-2 and TRBJ2-7, with D possibly being TRBD2 (5 bases). V was shortened by 0 bases and J by 3 bases, with 9 bases between the two germline ends. CDR1 and CDR2 (germline): LGHNA, YNFKEQ. The CDR3 covers 14 residues. CDR3 DNA sequence: TGTGCCAGCAGCCAAGATGAACGGGGCTACGAGCAGTACTTC. It translates to CASSQDERGYEQYF.

This chain links TRBV6-6 with TRBJ2-3; 10 nucleotides agree with TRBD2. CDR1 and CDR2 from the germline V gene are MNHNY and SVGAGI (reference sequence). The CDR3 has 16 residues. V gave up 5 bases and J gave up 5 bases; unmatched junction bases: 10. CDR3 DNA: TGTGCCAGCAGTCCCGTCCCTAGCGGGGGCGTAGATACGCAGTATTTT. Residues: CASSPVPSGGVDTQYF.

This clone was counted a single time. The chain joins TRBV19 to TRBJ1-2, with 7 bases identical to TRBD1. The CDR3 is 12 residues long. The germline V gene has CDR1 LNHDA and CDR2 SQIVND (reference sequence). V shed 4 bases and J 7 bases; nucleotides not matched to a gene: 3. Here the CDR3 reads CASSREGAGYTF. DNA for the CDR3: TGTGCCAGTAGTAGGGAGGGGGCTGGCTACACCTTC.

The rearrangement uses TRBV2 and TRBJ1-2; possibly TRBD1 for D (6 bases). The CDR3 length is 14 residues. Trimming took off 6 bases at V and 1 base at J, with 12 bases between the two ends. Germline V gives CDR1 SNHLY, CDR2 FYNNEI. For the CDR3, the DNA is TGTGCCAGCAGCTACAACAGGGATAACTATGGCTACACCTTC. As protein: CASSYNRDNYGYTF.

This clone was detected once. The CDR3, as DNA: TGCGCCAGCAGCTTGGTGGCAGGCGTTAGGGAGACCCAGTACTTC. This translates into CASSLVAGVRETQYF. The V and J genes are TRBV5-1 and TRBJ2-5, with no clear D. V was clipped by 0 bases and J by 5 bases, with 14 bases between them. The germline CDR1 and CDR2 sequences are SGHRS and YFSETQ. This CDR3 contains 15 residues. Filled out from reference TRBV5-1 and TRBJ2-5, the complete variable domain reads KAGVTQTPRYLIKTRGQQVTLSCSPISGHRSVSWYQQTPGQGLQFLFEYFSETQRNKGNFPGRFSGRQFSNSRSEMNVSTLELGDSALYLCASSLVAGVRETQYFGPGTRLLVL.

This chain uses TRBV18 with TRBJ1-5; D call uncertain. Trimming shortened V by 2 bases and J by 2 bases, and 10 bases separated the two germline ends. The germline CDR1 and CDR2 sequences are KGHSH and LQKENI. The length of the CDR3 is 15 residues. CDR3 DNA sequence: TGTGCCAGCTCACCAGGAGTCGGGGGCAATCAGCCCCAGCATTTT. Translated: CASSPGVGGNQPQHF.

This clone was counted only a few times. The chain employs TRBV6-5 and TRBJ1-6; D not certain. The CDR3 runs 13 residues. Germline CDR1 and CDR2: MNHEY and SVGAGI. V was cut by 0 bases and J by 9 bases, with 6 bases left in between. For the CDR3, the DNA is TGTGCCAGCAGTTACTCGAAAGGTTCACCCCTCCACTTT. Its translation is CASSYSKGSPLHF.

In DNA form, the CDR3 reads TGTGCCAGCTCACTCGCGGGACAGGGGCCAGATACGCAGTATTTT. It specifies CASSLAGQGPDTQYF. The rearrangement joins TRBV18 to TRBJ2-3, with 10 bases matching TRBD1. Germline V gene data show CDR1 as KGHSH and CDR2 as LQKENI. The V and J ends lost 4 bases and 4 bases, in that order; junction bases with no gene match: 5. This CDR3 comprises 15 residues.

CDR3 loop: CASSPLPAADTGELFF. The CDR3 DNA sequence: TGTGCCAGCAGCCCTCTCCCGGCGGCGGACACCGGGGAGCTGTTTTTT. The chain links TRBV7-3 to TRBJ2-2; no reliable D call. Deletions cut 5 bases from V and 3 bases from J, with 16 bases between. From germline, CDR1 is SGHTA and CDR2 FQGTGA. The CDR3 runs to 16 residues.

V gene TRBV7-2 combines with J gene TRBJ2-7; weak D call: TRBD2 (6 bases). The germline V and J ends were trimmed by 2 bases and 7 bases, with 21 bases remaining between them. The CDR3 sequence is 16 residues long. In germline, CDR1 is SGHTA, CDR2 FQGNSA. CDR3: CASSLIPAGGGGEQYF. CDR3 nucleotides: TGTGCCAGCAGCTTAATTCCTGCCGGGGGTGGTGGGGAGCAGTACTTC.

V is TRBV18 and J is TRBJ1-6; a weak D match, TRBD1 (6 bases). Trimming took 2 bases from V and 5 from J, leaving 7 bases between them. CDR1 is KGHSH and CDR2 is LQKENI in the germline V gene. The CDR3 is 14 amino acids. In DNA form, the CDR3 reads TGTGCCAGCTCACCAAAGGGGGATAATTCACCCCTCCACTTT. It specifies CASSPKGDNSPLHF.

This chain joins TRBV7-2 and TRBJ2-3; 9 bases align to TRBD2. The V gene end was trimmed by 3 bases and the J gene end by 4 bases; junction bases not matched to a gene: 8. CDR3 length equals 16 residues. Per germline, CDR1 SGHTA and CDR2 FQGNSA. CDR3 in DNA: TGTGCCAGCAGCTTGTTTACCCTAGCGGGGTCAGATACGCAGTATTTT. Protein product: CASSLFTLAGSDTQYF. Variable domain in full (rest from reference TRBV7-2 and TRBJ2-3): GAGVSQSPSNKVTEKGKDVELRCDPISGHTALYWYRQSLGQGLEFLIYFQGNSAPDKSGLPSDRFSAERTGGSVSTLTIQRTQQEDSAVYLCASSLFTLAGSDTQYFGPGTRLTVL.

The V call is TRBV5-1, the J call TRBJ1-6, with a weak D call TRBD1 (6 bases). Germline V gives CDR1 SGHRS, CDR2 YFSETQ. The CDR3 loop spans 15 amino acids. V was clipped by 10 bases and J by 9 bases, with 23 bases between them. This CDR3 reads CASRGGPMEPSPLHF. For the CDR3, the DNA is TGCGCCTCCCGAGGGGGGCCCATGGAACCTTCACCCCTCCACTTT.

The chain has TRBV4-2 and TRBJ1-2, with TRBD1 matching over 9 bases. This CDR3 comprises 18 residues. Germline V CDR1 and CDR2: LGHNA, YNFKEQ. V was pared by 0 bases and J by 2 bases, with 10 bases of the junction left unmatched. CDR3 in DNA: TGTGCCAGCAGCCAAGACTTACCCGGGACAGGGACGAACTATGGCTACACCTTC. Its protein is CASSQDLPGTGTNYGYTF.

The chain couples TRBV10-3 to TRBJ2-6, with 9 bases matching TRBD1. The CDR3 covers 16 residues. The V segment lost 10 bases and the J segment 0 bases; nucleotides outside the gene matches: 7. Germline-derived CDR1 and CDR2 are ENHRY and SYGVKD. The CDR3 DNA reads TGTGCCACGGGGACAGGGAGGAGCTCTGGGGCCAACGTCCTGACTTTC. Translating it yields CATGTGRSSGANVLTF.

A few counts support this clone. The genes are TRBV19 and TRBJ1-1; D perhaps matches TRBD1 (5 bases). V lost 0 bases and J lost 5, with 7 bases in between. The CDR3 runs to 13 residues. Germline V gene lookup returns CDR1 LNHDA and CDR2 SQIVND (reference sequence). The CDR3 sequence is CASSIDRDTEAFF. CDR3 nucleotide sequence: TGTGCCAGTAGTATAGACAGGGATACTGAAGCTTTCTTT.

V is TRBV15 and J is TRBJ1-4, with no clear D. V was trimmed by 5 bases and J by 7 bases, leaving 17 bases between them. Germline V gives CDR1 LNHNV, CDR2 YYDKDF (reference sequence). The CDR3 extends over 15 amino acids. DNA for the CDR3: TGTGCCACCAGCCGGAGCCTCCTCTACAGTGAAAAACTGTTTTTT. It yields the protein CATSRSLLYSEKLFF. Complete variable domain (other parts from reference TRBV15 and TRBJ1-4): DAMVIQNPRYQVTQFGKPVTLSCSQTLNHNVMYWYQQKSSQAPKLLFHYYDKDFNNEADTPDNFQSRRPNTSFCFLDIRSPGLGDTAMYLCATSRSLLYSEKLFFGSGTQLSVL.

The gene calls are TRBV7-2 and TRBJ2-5; TRBD1 matches at 7 bases. V shed 3 bases and J 4 bases; nucleotides not matched to a gene: 11. The CDR3 is made up of 16 amino acids. Germline CDR1 SGHTA, CDR2 FQGNSA. This CDR3 reads CASSFLGQLGRETQYF. In nucleotides, the CDR3 is TGTGCCAGCAGCTTTTTGGGACAGCTAGGGCGAGAGACCCAGTACTTC. Together with reference TRBV7-2 and TRBJ2-5, the CDR3 gives the full variable domain: GAGVSQSPSNKVTEKGKDVELRCDPISGHTALYWYRQSLGQGLEFLIYFQGNSAPDKSGLPSDRFSAERTGGSVSTLTIQRTQQEDSAVYLCASSFLGQLGRETQYFGPGTRLLVL.

The V call is TRBV6-1, the J call TRBJ1-6; maybe TRBD1 (5 bases). The CDR3 is made up of 15 amino acids. Germline V gives CDR1 MNHNS, CDR2 SASEGT. V was clipped by 0 bases and J by 5 bases, with 8 bases between them. The CDR3 DNA sequence: TGTGCCAGCAGTGAAGCGAGACAGAATAATTCACCCCTCCACTTT. Protein product: CASSEARQNNSPLHF.

The rearrangement links TRBV30 to TRBJ1-6; D is possibly TRBD1 (6 bases). Trimming pared 1 base from V and 10 bases from J, leaving 17 bases between. The germline gives CDR1 GTSNPN, CDR2 SVGIG (reference sequence). The CDR3 spans 15 residues. The CDR3 DNA reads TGTGCCTGGAGTGAAAGGGGGACTCAACGGTCACCCCTCCACTTT. It specifies CAWSERGTQRSPLHF. The variable domain in full, completed from reference TRBV30 and TRBJ1-6, reads SQTIHQWPATLVQPVGSPLSLECTVEGTSNPNLYWYRQAAGRGLQLLFYSVGIGQISSEVPQNLSASRPQDRQFILSSKKLLLSDSGFYLCAWSERGTQRSPLHFGNGTRLTVT.

V gene TRBV6-6 combines with J gene TRBJ1-5; D remains ambiguous. The CDR3 sequence is 15 residues long. Looked up from germline, CDR1 is MNHNY and CDR2 is SVGAGI (reference sequence). With 6 bases removed from V and 0 bases from J, the gap between germline ends came to 12 bases. The CDR3: CASRLDLYSNQPQHF. The CDR3 bases are TGTGCCAGCAGGCTGGACCTCTATAGCAATCAGCCCCAGCATTTT.

The chain combines TRBV18 with TRBJ2-7; D unresolved. CDR1 is KGHSH and CDR2 is LQKENI in the germline V gene. The CDR3 loop spans 14 amino acids. The germline V and J ends were trimmed by 8 bases and 5 bases, with 19 bases remaining between them. This chain's CDR3 is CASRETRQTNEQYF. The CDR3 nucleotides read TGTGCCAGCCGTGAAACAAGACAAACGAACGAGCAGTACTTC.